These 14 T cell receptor beta chains were sequenced from one sample in a study of OX40 agonist ivuxolimab in advanced cancers. This table comes from immunoSEQ multiplex PCR, and its TCRdb copy is limited to in-frame clones, with some not included. The table shows approximately 50,000 clones, with roughly nine tenths occurring only once. The starting material was CD4+ or CD8+ T cells sorted from blood, obtained in a trial of the OX40 agonist ivuxolimab. The receptor set was obtained from an adult with an advanced solid tumor such as melanoma, head and neck, liver or kidney cancer.

The chain links TRBV5-4 to TRBJ2-5; D gene unclear. The CDR3 is made up of 14 amino acids. V lost 4 bases to trimming and J lost 0 bases, with 10 bases between them. The V gene's germline CDR1 is SGHNT and CDR2 YYREEE (reference sequence). CDR3 region: CASSPGGYQETQYF. For the CDR3, the DNA is TGTGCCAGCAGCCCGGGCGGTTACCAAGAGACCCAGTACTTC.

This sequence joins TRBV19 and TRBJ1-2; perhaps TRBD1 as D (6 bases). The CDR3 runs 14 residues. The V and J ends lost 7 bases and 5 bases respectively, with 17 bases between them. The germline gives CDR1 LNHDA, CDR2 SQIVND (reference sequence). DNA of the CDR3: TGTGCCAGTATCCCTCCGGGCAGGGGATATGGCTACACCTTC. This gives the protein CASIPPGRGYGYTF. Looking up the rest from reference TRBV19 and TRBJ1-2 gives the full variable domain: DGGITQSPKYLFRKEGQNVTLSCEQNLNHDAMYWYRQDPGQGLRLIYYSQIVNDFQKGDIAEGYSVSREKKESFPLTVTSAQKNPTAFYLCASIPPGRGYGYTFGSGTRLTVV.

As concerns this clone: This same CDR3 is encoded by further DNA sequences in the sample. The chain employs TRBV18 and TRBJ2-5; D is uncertain. Germline loops: CDR1 KGHSH, CDR2 LQKENI. The CDR3 spans 12 residues. The V gene lost 3 bases and the J gene lost 0 bases, with 2 bases spanning the gap. The CDR3 sequence: CASSPYQETQYF. In DNA form, the CDR3 reads TGTGCCAGCTCACCGTACCAAGAGACCCAGTACTTC.

CDR3 sequence (DNA): TGTGCCAGGGGAAAGGGCAATCAGCCCCAGCATTTT. It yields the protein CARGKGNQPQHF. The chain links TRBV21-1 to TRBJ1-5. TRBV21-1 is designated a pseudogene. This CDR3 has 12 amino acids.

The chain joins TRBV29-1 to TRBJ2-1; 8 bases match TRBD1. The CDR3 totals 13 residues. Losses at the gene ends were 7 bases for V and 9 bases for J; bases not matched to a gene: 11. From germline, CDR1 is SQVTM and CDR2 ANQGSEA. For the CDR3, the DNA is TGCAGCGCTCTCCCCGGACAGGGCCGTGAGCAGTTCTTC. Translated: CSALPGQGREQFF.

The chain uses TRBV5-5 and TRBJ2-7; 11 bases agree with TRBD1. The CDR3 has 14 residues. Germline V gives CDR1 SGHKS, CDR2 YYEKEE (reference sequence). After removal of 4 bases from V and 5 bases from J, the junction contained 5 bases not matched to a gene. CDR3 in amino acids: CASSLGTGGHEQYF. In DNA, the CDR3 is TGTGCCAGCAGCCTCGGGACAGGGGGGCACGAGCAGTACTTC.

The rearrangement links TRBV14 to TRBJ2-3; no definite D call. The germline V gene encodes CDR1 SGHDN and CDR2 FVKESK. The CDR3 runs 11 residues. With 3 bases removed from V and 4 bases from J, the gap between germline ends came to 2 bases. The CDR3 region is CASSHADTQYF. The CDR3 DNA sequence: TGTGCCAGCAGCCACGCAGATACGCAGTATTTT.

V usage is TRBV5-8 and J usage is TRBJ2-1; D gene uncertain. Germline V gene lookup returns CDR1 SGHTS and CDR2 YDEGEE. This CDR3 is built from 17 residues. The V gene lost 4 bases and the J gene lost 2 bases, with 19 bases spanning the gap. CDR3 in amino acids: CASSPRRSLRAYNEQFF. CDR3 in DNA: TGTGCCAGCAGCCCGCGGCGTTCGCTCCGGGCCTACAATGAGCAGTTCTTC.

This chain uses TRBV28 with TRBJ1-2; D not certain. This CDR3 contains 12 residues. Germline CDR1 is MDHEN and CDR2 is SYDVKM. V gave up 5 bases and J gave up 8 bases, with 12 bases separating them. The CDR3 spells CASSPPPVGYTF. The CDR3 region has the DNA TGTGCCAGCAGTCCCCCCCCCGTCGGCTACACCTTC.

This sequence joins TRBV19 and TRBJ1-5, with a tentative D call TRBD1 (5 bases). The ends were cut back, 8 bases at V and 7 bases at J, with 21 bases in the middle. Germline CDR1 LNHDA, CDR2 SQIVND (reference sequence). The CDR3 contains 15 residues. The CDR3 DNA sequence: TGTGCCAGTGACCTTCGGGCAGGGATCGGCCAGCCCCAGCATTTT. The encoded protein is CASDLRAGIGQPQHF. Filled out from reference TRBV19 and TRBJ1-5, the complete variable domain reads DGGITQSPKYLFRKEGQNVTLSCEQNLNHDAMYWYRQDPGQGLRLIYYSQIVNDFQKGDIAEGYSVSREKKESFPLTVTSAQKNPTAFYLCASDLRAGIGQPQHFGDGTRLSIL.

The rearrangement uses TRBV30 and TRBJ1-1, with TRBD1 matching over 7 bases. From germline, CDR1 is GTSNPN and CDR2 SVGIG (reference sequence). The CDR3 is made up of 13 amino acids. Trimming took 2 bases from V and 11 from J; bases not matched to a gene: 11. This CDR3 reads CAWSPTGARGAFF. The CDR3 bases are TGTGCCTGGAGTCCTACAGGGGCGCGGGGGGCTTTCTTT.

In regard to this clone: The junction departs from the called germline gene at one end, perhaps through a read error. This chain uses TRBV18 with TRBJ2-7, with TRBD2 matching 8 bases. The CDR3 is made up of 14 amino acids. CDR1 KGHSH and CDR2 LQKENI come from the germline V gene. The CDR3 bases are TGTGCCAGCTCACCCGCGTCGGGGGGGAGTGGCCTCTTTTTT. Encoded protein: CASSPASGGSGLFF. Full variable domain (remainder filled in from reference TRBV18 and TRBJ2-7): NAGVMQNPRHLVRRRGQEARLRCSPMKGHSHVYWYRQLPEEGLKFMVYLQKENIIDESGMPKERFSAEFPKEGPSILRIQQVVRGDSAAYFCASSPASGGSGLFFGPGTRLTVT.

V is TRBV19 and J is TRBJ2-1, with 8 nucleotides matching TRBD2. The V gene's germline CDR1 is LNHDA and CDR2 SQIVND (reference sequence). The CDR3 runs to 14 residues. J lost 5 bases, V lost 9 bases, and 9 bases had no gene match. The CDR3 sequence is CASFDPGLDNEQFF. The CDR3 region has the DNA TGTGCCAGCTTTGATCCGGGACTAGACAATGAGCAGTTCTTC.

J is TRBJ2-5 and V is TRBV7-2; D possibly corresponds to TRBD2 (6 bases). This CDR3 has 17 amino acids. Germline V gene sequence: CDR1 SGHTA, CDR2 FQGNSA. The V and J ends lost 2 bases and 2 bases respectively, with 18 bases between them. CDR3 amino acids: CASSLYAAGSGQETQYF. The CDR3, as DNA: TGTGCCAGCAGCTTATATGCCGCCGGAAGCGGGCAAGAGACCCAGTACTTC.